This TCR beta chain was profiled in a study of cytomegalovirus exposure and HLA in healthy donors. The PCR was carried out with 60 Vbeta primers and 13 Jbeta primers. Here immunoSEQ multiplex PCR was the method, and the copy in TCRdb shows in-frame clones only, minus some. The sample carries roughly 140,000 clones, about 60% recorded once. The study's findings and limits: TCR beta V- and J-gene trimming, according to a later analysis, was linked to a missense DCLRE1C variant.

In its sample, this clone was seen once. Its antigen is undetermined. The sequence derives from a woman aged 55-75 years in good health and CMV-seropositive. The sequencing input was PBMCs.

The CDR3 region is CASSRGLAENIQYF. DNA for the CDR3: TGCGCCAGCAGCCGGGGACTAGCGGAAAACATTCAGTACTTC. The chain couples TRBV5-1 to TRBJ2-4; 11 bases fit TRBD2. The CDR3 is 14 residues long. Germline V gives CDR1 SGHRS, CDR2 YFSETQ. Losses at the gene ends were 4 bases for V and 5 bases for J; bases not matched to a gene: 2.